Following are 8 T cell receptor beta chains from one sample sequenced in a study of shared clonotypes between healthy human individuals (dated by TCRdb to 2018 to 2020). The library was made by the immunoSEQ multiplex PCR assay. TCRdb holds this immuneACCESS table with in-frame rearrangements only. Some clones are missing; in checked studies, unresolved V genes explain under half, and the rest has no known cause. The sample yields 1.5 million to 2.5 million clones; over 85% were counted once. 1.2% of the sample lies in the top ten. CD8 naive samples were obtained by positive selection for CCR7 among CD45RO-negative cells, yielding a CD45RA+CCR7+ population from which TemRA cells were excluded. The material sequenced was naive CD8+ T cells sorted from blood. The cell subset or site label corresponds to: CD45RA+CCR7+. The receptor set was obtained from a man younger than 35 in good health.

The V call is TRBV7-9, the J call TRBJ2-2; weak D call: TRBD2 (6 bases). This CDR3 region has 13 residues. CDR1 and CDR2 (germline): SEHNR, FQNEAQ (reference sequence). V lost 4 bases, J lost 7 bases, and 10 bases lay in between. CDR3 bases: TGTGCCAGCAGCTGGAGGGAGGTCGGGGAGCTGTTTTTT. Translating it yields CASSWREVGELFF.

For this clone: Additional DNA sequences in this sample encode the identical CDR3. This sequence joins TRBV27 and TRBJ1-6, with 7 bases matching TRBD1. Germline V gives CDR1 MNHEY, CDR2 SMNVEV (reference sequence). V was clipped by 5 bases and J by 6 bases; unmatched bases: 4. The CDR3 spans 14 residues. The CDR3 reads CASSPTGSNSPLHF. CDR3 sequence (DNA): TGTGCCAGCAGTCCGACAGGGAGTAATTCACCCCTCCACTTT.

The V gene is TRBV5-8, the J gene TRBJ1-5, with D maybe TRBD1 (5 bases). This CDR3 is 14 amino acids long. Germline V CDR1 and CDR2: SGHTS, YDEGEE. V lost 4 bases and J 3 bases, leaving 11 bases between the germline ends. The CDR3 DNA follows: TGTGCCAGCAGCCTTGACAGCTTCAATCAGCCCCAGCATTTT. This translates into CASSLDSFNQPQHF.

This sequence joins TRBV30 and TRBJ1-2; possible D gene TRBD1, 5 bases. Germline V gene lookup returns CDR1 GTSNPN and CDR2 SVGIG (reference sequence). Trimming removed 8 bases from V and 0 bases from J, with 10 bases in between. This CDR3 comprises 12 residues. Here the CDR3 DNA reads TGTGCCCGGGACGGGCCTAACTATGGCTACACCTTC. Translated, it gives CARDGPNYGYTF.

The chain recombines TRBV11-2 with TRBJ2-3; D not certain. CDR1 and CDR2 (germline): SGHAT, FQNNGV. The V end lost 5 bases, the J end lost 6 bases, and 9 bases lay between the germline ends. The CDR3 runs 12 residues. CDR3 DNA: TGTGCCAGCAGCCCGGATGTGGATACGCAGTATTTT. Protein product: CASSPDVDTQYF. Complete variable domain (other parts from reference TRBV11-2 and TRBJ2-3): EAGVAQSPRYKIIEKRQSVAFWCNPISGHATLYWYQQILGQGPKLLIQFQNNGVVDDSQLPKDRFSAERLKGVDSTLKIQPAKLEDSAVYLCASSPDVDTQYFGPGTRLTVL.

The J gene is TRBJ1-2, the V gene TRBV30; TRBD1 might be the D (5 bases). Trimming took 0 bases from V and 6 from J, leaving 17 bases between them. The germline CDR1 and CDR2 sequences are GTSNPN and SVGIG (reference sequence). The CDR3 is 15 residues long. CDR3 amino acids: CAWSVGFGAGDGYTF. CDR3 bases: TGTGCCTGGAGTGTTGGGTTTGGGGCAGGCGATGGCTACACCTTC.

This chain's CDR3 is CASSDGGLKHEQFF. The CDR3 nucleotides read TGTGCCAGCAGTGATGGTGGGCTCAAACATGAGCAGTTCTTC. The chain employs TRBV2 and TRBJ2-1; no definite D call. The CDR3 runs 14 residues. CDR1 and CDR2 (germline): SNHLY, FYNNEI. V lost 3 bases, J lost 8 bases, and 14 bases lay in between. Drawing the rest from reference TRBV2 and TRBJ2-1, the complete variable domain is EPEVTQTPSHQVTQMGQEVILRCVPISNHLYFYWYRQILGQKVEFLVSFYNNEISEKSEIFDDQFSVERPDGSNFTLKIRSTKLEDSAMYFCASSDGGLKHEQFFGPGTRLTVL.

The rearrangement links TRBV29-1 to TRBJ2-3; TRBD1 is a possible D gene (6 bases). The CDR3 is 15 residues long. From germline, CDR1 is SQVTM and CDR2 ANQGSEA. Trimming took off 2 bases at V and 4 bases at J, with 16 bases between the two ends. The CDR3 DNA reads TGCAGCGTTGAAAGTATAGGGGGTTTTCCAGATACGCAGTATTTT. Translation: CSVESIGGFPDTQYF.